These T cell receptor beta chains were read from a single sample in a study of blood T cell repertoires in COVID-19. Assay: immunoSEQ multiplex PCR; the TCRdb copy retains only in-frame clones and omits some. The table has 250,000 to 300,000 clones, more than 65% seen once. What was sequenced was PBMCs or T cells enriched from blood (not recorded which). The receptors derive from a man between 45 and 60 years old who had recovered from COVID-19. Both conserved end residues are part of each CDR3. A D gene is named only where the DNA matches it firmly. For some rows the clone size is stated as once, few or many, or as a class when expanded; others skip it.

V,size,J,D,DNA,CDR3
TRBV6-4,NA,TRBJ2-1,TRBD1,TGTGCCAGCAGTAGGACAGGGGTCAGCTCCTACAATGAGCAGTTCTTC,CASSRTGVSSYNEQFF
TRBV28,NA,TRBJ2-2,NA,TGTGCCAGCAGCCCGGACAGGAACACCGGGGAGCTGTTTTTT,CASSPDRNTGELFF
TRBV7-3,NA,TRBJ2-5,TRBD2,TGTGCCAGCAGCCTTCGAGGCGGGGGGTACCAAGAGACCCAGTACTTC,CASSLRGGGYQETQYF
TRBV7-9,NA,TRBJ1-1,NA,TGTGCCAGCAGCTTATCAGCAGGGAGGAAGGCTTTCTTT,CASSLSAGRKAFF
TRBV28,NA,TRBJ1-4,NA,TGTGCCAGCAGTTCGGCGGGGGAAAAACTGTTTTTT,CASSSAGEKLFF
TRBV9,few,TRBJ1-6,TRBD1,TGTGCCAGCAGCCTGGGGACAGGGGATTCACCCCTCCACTTT,CASSLGTGDSPLHF
TRBV6-5,NA,TRBJ2-1,TRBD2,TGCGCCAGCAGTTACGTCCTGACTAGCGGAGACAATGAGCAGTTCTTC,CASSYVLTSGDNEQFF
TRBV7-6,few,TRBJ1-5,TRBD1,TGTGCCAGCAGCTTATCAGGACAGGGCGATCAGCCCCAGCATTTT,CASSLSGQGDQPQHF
TRBV19,NA,TRBJ1-2,TRBD1,TGTGCCAGTAGTAGGACAGGGGAGCTTGGCTACACCTTC,CASSRTGELGYTF
TRBV13,NA,TRBJ1-2,TRBD1,TGTGCCAGCAGCCTCGACAGGGGGCTACTATGGGACACCTTC,CASSLDRGLLWDTF
TRBV5-3,NA,TRBJ2-1,NA,TGTGCCAGAAGCTACAAAGCGGGCCTAGGCCACAATGAGCAGTTCTTC,CARSYKAGLGHNEQFF
TRBV15,NA,TRBJ2-7,TRBD2,TGTGCCACCAGCAGGGAGTTAGCGGGAACCTTGTACGAGCAGTACTTC,CATSRELAGTLYEQYF
TRBV3-1/TRBV3-2,NA,TRBJ1-2,NA,TGTGCCAGCAGCCACACCGGGGGCTACACCTTC,CASSHTGGYTF
TRBV28,NA,TRBJ1-4,NA,TGTGCCAGCAGTCCGGGACACATCAATGAAAAACTGTTTTTT,CASSPGHINEKLFF
TRBV5-6,NA,TRBJ2-7,TRBD1,TGTGCCAGCAGCTGGGGACAGGGGGCTTACGAGCAGTACTTC,CASSWGQGAYEQYF
TRBV6-2/TRBV6-3,NA,TRBJ2-3,NA,TGTGCCAGCAGTTACGGAGGAGTTGGTACGCAGTATTTT,CASSYGGVGTQYF
TRBV3-1/TRBV3-2,NA,TRBJ2-2,TRBD1,TGTGCCAGCAGCCTCAGGGGGCCTAGCGCGAACACCGGGGAGCTGTTTTTT,CASSLRGPSANTGELFF
TRBV5-8,few,TRBJ1-5,NA,TGTGCCAGCAGCTTGGCTCCTAAGCCCCAGCATTTT,CASSLAPKPQHF
TRBV25-1,NA,TRBJ2-3,TRBD2,TGTGCCAGCAGTGAAACAGCGGGAGTAACAGATACGCAGTATTTT,CASSETAGVTDTQYF
TRBV7-9,NA,TRBJ2-1,NA,TGTGCCAGCATCGCACCCCCGCCAGGGTTTGGCGATGAGCAGTTCTTC,CASIAPPPGFGDEQFF
TRBV29-1,NA,TRBJ2-5,TRBD1,TGCAGCGTCGCAGGGGGTCGGCAAGAGACCCAGTACTTC,CSVAGGRQETQYF
TRBV4-2,NA,TRBJ2-1,NA,TGTGCCAGCAGCCTTGACGAGACTAGCAATGAGCAGTTCTTC,CASSLDETSNEQFF
TRBV6-5,NA,TRBJ2-5,NA,TGTGCCAGCACCCGACTCGACGGGGAGACCCAGTACTTC,CASTRLDGETQYF
TRBV9,NA,TRBJ2-7,NA,TGTGCCAGCAGCCAGCTGGCAGGTGGGGAGGTCGAGCAGTACTTC,CASSQLAGGEVEQYF
TRBV10-1,NA,TRBJ2-1,TRBD1,TGCGCCAGCAGTGGTCCACAGGGGCACGATGAGCAGTTCTTC,CASSGPQGHDEQFF
TRBV5-1,few,TRBJ1-2,TRBD1,TGCGCCAGCAGGCTGGGGGGACAGGGAAGTCTGGGATACTATGGCTACACCTTC,CASRLGGQGSLGYYGYTF
TRBV15,once,TRBJ2-1,TRBD2,TGTGCCACCAGCAGGACGATAGCGGGAGTGGGCGGTGAGCAGTTCTTC,CATSRTIAGVGGEQFF
TRBV6-4,NA,TRBJ2-1,TRBD2,TGTGCCAGCAGTGACCAGGTTAGCGGGAGGAATGAGCAGTTCTTC,CASSDQVSGRNEQFF
TRBV6-5,few,TRBJ1-2,NA,TGTGCCAGCAGACAGGAAGGCTATGGCTACACCTTC,CASRQEGYGYTF
TRBV28,NA,TRBJ1-2,TRBD1,TGTGCCAGCCGTACAGGGGCGGTTGGCTACACCTTC,CASRTGAVGYTF
TRBV6-2/TRBV6-3,NA,TRBJ2-2,NA,TGTGCCAGCAGTCAACAGGGAAACACCGGGGAGCTGTTTTTT,CASSQQGNTGELFF